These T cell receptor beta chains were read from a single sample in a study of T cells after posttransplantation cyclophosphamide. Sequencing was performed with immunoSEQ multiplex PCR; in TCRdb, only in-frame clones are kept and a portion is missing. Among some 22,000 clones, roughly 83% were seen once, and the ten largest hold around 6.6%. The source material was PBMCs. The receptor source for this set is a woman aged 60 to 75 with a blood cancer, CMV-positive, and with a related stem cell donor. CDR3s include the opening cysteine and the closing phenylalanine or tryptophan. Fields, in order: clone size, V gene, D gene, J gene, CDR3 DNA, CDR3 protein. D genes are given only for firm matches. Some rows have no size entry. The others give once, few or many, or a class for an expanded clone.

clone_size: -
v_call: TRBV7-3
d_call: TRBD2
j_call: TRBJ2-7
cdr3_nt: TGTGCCAGCAGCCTCTCAGCGGGAGTGGAGCAGTACTTC
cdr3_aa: CASSLSAGVEQYF

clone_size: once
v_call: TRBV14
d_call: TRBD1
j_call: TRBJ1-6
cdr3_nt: TGTGCCAGCAGCCTACGGACAGGGACTAATTCACCCCTCCACTTT
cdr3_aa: CASSLRTGTNSPLHF

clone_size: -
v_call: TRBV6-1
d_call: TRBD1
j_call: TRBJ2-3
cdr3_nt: TGTGCCAGCATGTCTTGGGACAGGCAAGGAAAGTATTTT
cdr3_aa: CASMSWDRQGKYF

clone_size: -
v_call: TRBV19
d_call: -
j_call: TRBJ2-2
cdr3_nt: TGTGCCAGTAGTACCCGAACAGGGTCCGAGACCCGGGGGAACACCGGGGAGCTGTTTTTT
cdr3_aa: CASSTRTGSETRGNTGELFF

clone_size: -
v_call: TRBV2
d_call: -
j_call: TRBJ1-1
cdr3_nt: TGTGCCAGCAGTGTAGAGGGTGTCGTGAACACTGAAGCTTTCTTT
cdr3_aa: CASSVEGVVNTEAFF

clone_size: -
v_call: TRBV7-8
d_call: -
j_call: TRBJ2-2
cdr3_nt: TGTGCCAGCAGCTTAGGCAGGCGAAACACCGGGGAGCTGTTTTTT
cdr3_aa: CASSLGRRNTGELFF

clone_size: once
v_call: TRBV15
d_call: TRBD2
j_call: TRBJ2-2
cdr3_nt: TGTGCCATCCAACCGGGACTAGCAGCCGCTGACACCGGGGAGCTGTTTTTT
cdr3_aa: CAIQPGLAAADTGELFF

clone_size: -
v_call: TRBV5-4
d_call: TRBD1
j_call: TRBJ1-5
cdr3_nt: TGTGCCAGCAGCCCGGGACAGGGAACCAATCAGCCCCAGCATTTT
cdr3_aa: CASSPGQGTNQPQHF

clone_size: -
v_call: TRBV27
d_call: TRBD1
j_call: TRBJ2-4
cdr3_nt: TGTGCCAGCAGTTTTGGGTCGGACAGGGGAAAAAACATTCAGTACTTC
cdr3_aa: CASSFGSDRGKNIQYF

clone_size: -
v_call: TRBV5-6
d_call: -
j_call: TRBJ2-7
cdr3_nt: TGTGCCAGCAGCTTGAGGAGAGGAGGGGCAACCTACGAGCAGTACTTC
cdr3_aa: CASSLRRGGATYEQYF

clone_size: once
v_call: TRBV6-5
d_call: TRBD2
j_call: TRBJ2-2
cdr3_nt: TGTGCCAGCAGACTTAGCGGGACGAACACCGGGGAGCTGTTTTTT
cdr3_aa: CASRLSGTNTGELFF

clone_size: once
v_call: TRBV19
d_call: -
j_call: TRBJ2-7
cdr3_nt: TGTGCCAGTAAGAGGACGGGGGGCTCCTACGAGCAGCACTTC
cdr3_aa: CASKRTGGSYEQHF

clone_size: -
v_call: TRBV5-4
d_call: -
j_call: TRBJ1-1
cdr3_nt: TGTGCCAGCAGCTCAAACACATCCCCGAACACTGAAGCTTTCTTT
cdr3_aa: CASSSNTSPNTEAFF

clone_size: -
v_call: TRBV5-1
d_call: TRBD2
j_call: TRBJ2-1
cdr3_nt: TGCGCCAGCAGCTTGACAGTCCCGGGACTAGCCTCCTACAATGAGCAGTTCTTC
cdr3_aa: CASSLTVPGLASYNEQFF

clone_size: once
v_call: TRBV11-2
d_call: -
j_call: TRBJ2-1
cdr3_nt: TGTGCCAGCAGCTTAATGGACATAAACAATGAGCAGTTCTTC
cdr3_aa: CASSLMDINNEQFF

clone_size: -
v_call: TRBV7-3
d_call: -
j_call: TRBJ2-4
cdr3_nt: TGTGCCAGCAGCTTAACAGGGGGGGCCAATGGGGTGAACATTCAGTACTTC
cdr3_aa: CASSLTGGANGVNIQYF

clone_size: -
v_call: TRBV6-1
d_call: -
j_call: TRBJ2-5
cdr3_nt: TGTGCCAGCAGTGTCCTCCGGGAGCGGCCCGGGGAGACCCAGTACTTC
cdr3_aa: CASSVLRERPGETQYF

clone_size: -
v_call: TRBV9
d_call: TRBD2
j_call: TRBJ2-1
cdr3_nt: TGTGCCAGCAGCGTAGAGGGACTAAGAAATGAGCAGTTCTTC
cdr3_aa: CASSVEGLRNEQFF

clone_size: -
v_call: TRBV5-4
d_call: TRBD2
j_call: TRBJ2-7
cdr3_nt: TGTGCCAGCAGCCAAGACATTGCTAGCGGCTTCTACGAGCAGTACTTC
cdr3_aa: CASSQDIASGFYEQYF

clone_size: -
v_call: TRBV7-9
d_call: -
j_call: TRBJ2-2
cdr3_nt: TGTGCCAGCGGACTCTTGGGCTCGGCGAACACCGGGGAGCTGTTTTTT
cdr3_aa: CASGLLGSANTGELFF

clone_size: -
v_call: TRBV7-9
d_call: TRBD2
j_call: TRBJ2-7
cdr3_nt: TGTGCCAGCAGCTTGCCGGGACTAGCGGGAGTGGGGGAGCAGTACTTC
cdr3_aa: CASSLPGLAGVGEQYF

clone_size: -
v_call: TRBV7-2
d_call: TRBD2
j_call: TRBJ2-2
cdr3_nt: TGTGCCAGCAGTTGGACTAGCGGAGTCACCGGGGAGCTGTTTTTT
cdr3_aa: CASSWTSGVTGELFF

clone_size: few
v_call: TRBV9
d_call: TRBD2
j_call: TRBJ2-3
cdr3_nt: TGTGCCAGCAGCGCTCGGGGGACTAGCGGGAGGGATACGCAGTATTTT
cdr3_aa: CASSARGTSGRDTQYF

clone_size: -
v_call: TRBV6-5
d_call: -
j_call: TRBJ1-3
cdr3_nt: TGTGCCAGCGCCCGACAAGCCTCTGGAAACACCATATATTTT
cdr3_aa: CASARQASGNTIYF

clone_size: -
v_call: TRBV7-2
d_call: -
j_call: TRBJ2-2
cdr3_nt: TGTGCCAGCAGCGCACGACGGGCGAACACCGGGGAGCTGTTTTTT
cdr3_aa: CASSARRANTGELFF

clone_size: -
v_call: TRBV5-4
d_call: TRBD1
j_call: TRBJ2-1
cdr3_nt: TGTGCCAGCAGCGAGGGACAGGGCGTTCGGAATGAGCAGTTCTTC
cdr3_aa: CASSEGQGVRNEQFF

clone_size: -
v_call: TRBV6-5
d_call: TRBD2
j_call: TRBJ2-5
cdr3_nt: TGTGCCAGCAATAGACTAGCGGGAGTGAGTGAGCAGTACTTC
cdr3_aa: CASNRLAGVSEQYF

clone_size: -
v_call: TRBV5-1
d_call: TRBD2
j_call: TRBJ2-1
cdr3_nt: TGCGCCAGCAGCTTGGTTGTTAGCGGGAGTACGGAGCAGTTCTTC
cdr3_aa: CASSLVVSGSTEQFF

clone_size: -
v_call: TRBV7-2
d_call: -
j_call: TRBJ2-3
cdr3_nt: TGTGCCAGCAGCTTACGTCGGGCGGGAGATACGCAGTATTTT
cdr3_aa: CASSLRRAGDTQYF

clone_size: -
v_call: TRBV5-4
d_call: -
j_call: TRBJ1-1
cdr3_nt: TGTGCCAGCTTCGGACAGTTGAACACTGAAGCTTTCTTT
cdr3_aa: CASFGQLNTEAFF

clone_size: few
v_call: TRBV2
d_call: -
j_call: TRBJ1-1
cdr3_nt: TGTGCCAGCAGTGAATTGGCAGGGGACACTGAAGCTTTCTTT
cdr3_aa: CASSELAGDTEAFF

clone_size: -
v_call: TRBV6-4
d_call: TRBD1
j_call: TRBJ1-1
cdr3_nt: TGTGCCAGCAGACTCCAGGACAGGTTCGGCACTGAAGCTTTCTTT
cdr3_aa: CASRLQDRFGTEAFF

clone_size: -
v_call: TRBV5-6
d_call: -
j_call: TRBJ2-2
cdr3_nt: TGTGCCAGCAGCGAATACAGGGTCACCGGGGAGCTGTTTTTT
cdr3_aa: CASSEYRVTGELFF

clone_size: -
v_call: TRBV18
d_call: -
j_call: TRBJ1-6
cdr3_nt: TGTGCCAGCTCACTTAACAATTTAGCCTACTCACCCCTCCACTTT
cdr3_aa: CASSLNNLAYSPLHF

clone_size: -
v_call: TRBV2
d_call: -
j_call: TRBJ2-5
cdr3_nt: TGTGCCAGCAGCCCCACCCCCTTGCACAGGGCCAGAGAGACCCAGTACTTC
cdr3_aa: CASSPTPLHRARETQYF

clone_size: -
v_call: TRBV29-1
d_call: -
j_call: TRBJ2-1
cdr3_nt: TGCAGCGTTGAAAGTCAGGGGCGCGGTGAGCAGTTCTTC
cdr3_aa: CSVESQGRGEQFF

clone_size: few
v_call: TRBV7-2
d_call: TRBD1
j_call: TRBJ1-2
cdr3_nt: TGTGCCAGCATAATAAAGACAGGGGGCGACGGCTACACCTTC
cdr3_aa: CASIIKTGGDGYTF

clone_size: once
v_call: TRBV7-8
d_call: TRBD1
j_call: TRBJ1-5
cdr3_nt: TGTGCCAGCAGGGCCGGGACAGGCAATTTTCAGCCCCAGCATTTT
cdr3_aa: CASRAGTGNFQPQHF